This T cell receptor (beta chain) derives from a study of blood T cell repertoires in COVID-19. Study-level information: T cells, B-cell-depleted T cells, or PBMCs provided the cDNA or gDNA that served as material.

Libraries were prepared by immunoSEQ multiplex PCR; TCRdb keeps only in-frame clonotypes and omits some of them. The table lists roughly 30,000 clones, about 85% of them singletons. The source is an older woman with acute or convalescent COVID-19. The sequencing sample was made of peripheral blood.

The CDR3 protein is CASRGQGSTEAFF. CDR3 coding DNA: TGCGCCAGCAGGGGGCAGGGGAGCACTGAAGCTTTCTTT. The rearrangement links TRBV10-2 to TRBJ1-1; the D gene is possibly TRBD1 (6 bases). V gave up 6 bases and J gave up 4 bases, with 12 bases separating them. The germline gives CDR1 WSHSY, CDR2 SAAADI. The CDR3 spans 13 residues.